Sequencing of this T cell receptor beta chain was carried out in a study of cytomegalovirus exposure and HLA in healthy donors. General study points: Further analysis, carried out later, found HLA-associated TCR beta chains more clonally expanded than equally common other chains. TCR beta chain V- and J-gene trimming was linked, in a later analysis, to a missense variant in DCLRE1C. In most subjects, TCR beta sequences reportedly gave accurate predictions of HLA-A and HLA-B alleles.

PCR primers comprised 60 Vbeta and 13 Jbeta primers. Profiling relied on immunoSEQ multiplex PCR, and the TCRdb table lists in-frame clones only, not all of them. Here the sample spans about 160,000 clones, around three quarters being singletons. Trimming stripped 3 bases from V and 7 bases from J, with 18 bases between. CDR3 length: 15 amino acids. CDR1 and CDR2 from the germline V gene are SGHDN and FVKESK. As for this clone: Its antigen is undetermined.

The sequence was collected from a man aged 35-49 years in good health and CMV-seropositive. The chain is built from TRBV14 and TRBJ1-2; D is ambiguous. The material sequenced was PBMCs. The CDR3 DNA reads TGTGCCAGCAGCCATCGGCGGGCACCTTTGGGTGGCTACACCTTC. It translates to CASSHRRAPLGGYTF.